The sequence of this T cell receptor beta chain was determined in a study of blood T cell repertoires in COVID-19. The assay was immunoSEQ multiplex PCR, and TCRdb's table has in-frame clones only and misses some. The sample has a few hundred thousand clones, around 83% seen once. The junction had 6 bases not matched to a gene; V was cut back by 3 bases and J by 5 bases. Germline values: CDR1 SGDLS, CDR2 YYNGEE. The CDR3 contains 15 residues. Sequencing was done on a sample of PBMCs or T cells enriched from blood (not recorded which). V gene TRBV9 combines with J gene TRBJ2-1; 9 positions match TRBD1. This sequence originates from a woman in her 40s with acute COVID-19. The CDR3 here is CASSAPGTGNNEQFF. The CDR3 DNA is TGTGCCAGCAGCGCCCCCGGGACAGGGAACAATGAGCAGTTCTTC.